Presented here are 21 T cell receptor beta chains from one specimen sequenced in a study of blood T cell repertoires in COVID-19. Data came from immunoSEQ multiplex PCR; TCRdb stores just in-frame clones and leaves some out. The table shows about 140,000 clones, with about nine tenths occurring only once. What was sequenced was peripheral blood. These receptor sequences come from a woman older than 75 with acute or convalescent COVID-19.

This clone appeared a few times. The V call is TRBV4-1, the J call TRBJ1-4; no reliable D call. This CDR3 contains 14 residues. Trimming took off 1 base at V and 4 bases at J, with 7 bases between the two ends. Germline CDR1 MGHRA, CDR2 YSYEKL. The CDR3 coding sequence is TGCGCCAGCAGCCAAGGAGTTGGTAATGAAAAACTGTTTTTT. Its protein product is CASSQGVGNEKLFF.

The rearrangement links TRBV11-2 to TRBJ1-1; perhaps TRBD1 as D (5 bases). Germline V gene sequence: CDR1 SGHAT, CDR2 FQNNGV. The CDR3 is 15 amino acids. With 4 bases removed from V and 4 bases from J, the gap between germline ends came to 16 bases. CDR3 region: CASSSIRVRGTEAFF. DNA for the CDR3: TGTGCCAGCAGCTCGATCAGGGTACGTGGCACTGAAGCTTTCTTT.

The rearrangement joins TRBV4-3 to TRBJ2-3, with 12 nucleotides matching TRBD2. Trimming took 4 bases from V and 1 from J; bases not matched to a gene: 12. The V gene's germline CDR1 is LGHNA and CDR2 YSLEER. The CDR3 is 19 amino acids. CDR3 sequence (DNA): TGCGCCAGCAGCCCCCGGCGGCTAGCGGGGGGGCGTCGCACAGATACGCAGTATTTT. It yields the protein CASSPRRLAGGRRTDTQYF.

The chain links TRBV11-3 to TRBJ1-2, with a possible D match to TRBD1 (6 bases). Germline V lookup: CDR1 SGHNT, CDR2 YENEEA. Trimming removed 10 bases from V and 8 bases from J, with 20 bases in between. This CDR3 has 13 amino acids. The CDR3 sequence: CATGDTGGSGYTF. CDR3 coding DNA: TGTGCCACTGGGGATACGGGGGGCTCGGGCTACACCTTC.

Written as DNA, the CDR3 is TGTGCCATTAACAGGGGGATTCTCCAAGAGACCCAGTACTTC. Translation gives CAINRGILQETQYF. The chain is built from TRBV6-5 and TRBJ2-5; 8 positions match TRBD1. Germline V gene lookup returns CDR1 MNHEY and CDR2 SVGAGI. The CDR3 spans 14 residues. V shed 10 bases, J shed 1 base, and the junction held 8 bases outside the gene matches.

This clone has only one observation. This chain links TRBV9 with TRBJ1-3; D perhaps matches TRBD1 (5 bases). The CDR3 runs 15 residues. Germline V gene lookup returns CDR1 SGDLS and CDR2 YYNGEE. V lost 1 base and J 0 bases, leaving 8 bases between the germline ends. CDR3 sequence (DNA): TGTGCCAGCAGCGTAACAGGAGCCTCTGGAAACACCATATATTTT. This codes for CASSVTGASGNTIYF.

V is TRBV2 and J is TRBJ1-6; TRBD1 matches 8 bases. Germline V gene sequence: CDR1 SNHLY, CDR2 FYNNEI. This CDR3 spans 15 amino acids. After removal of 5 bases from V and 8 bases from J, the junction contained 8 bases not matched to a gene. CDR3 protein: CASSIGPGGYSPLHF. The CDR3 DNA reads as TGTGCCAGCAGTATCGGGCCAGGGGGCTATTCACCCCTCCACTTT.

This clone has only one observation. This chain links TRBV20-1 with TRBJ1-1; D is undetermined. The V and J ends lost 6 bases and 7 bases respectively, with 12 bases between them. Per germline, CDR1 DFQATT and CDR2 SNEGSKA (reference sequence). This CDR3 is built from 11 residues. The CDR3: CSASSRDEAFF. In nucleotides, the CDR3 is TGCAGTGCGAGCTCACGGGATGAAGCTTTCTTT.

The chain joins TRBV5-8 to TRBJ1-3; maybe TRBD1 (6 bases). This CDR3 comprises 16 residues. The germline V and J ends were trimmed by 3 bases and 2 bases, with 15 bases remaining between them. Germline values: CDR1 SGHTS, CDR2 YDEGEE. CDR3 nucleotides: TGTGCCAGCAGCTCCTTTTGGGGGCGCACTGGAAACACCATATATTTT. This encodes CASSSFWGRTGNTIYF.

This chain joins TRBV5-1 and TRBJ2-1; 10 bases line up with TRBD2. The J segment lost 5 bases and the V segment lost 4 bases, leaving 6 bases of the junction unmatched. Germline V gives CDR1 SGHRS, CDR2 YFSETQ. The CDR3 runs to 15 residues. The CDR3 DNA is TGCGCCAGCAGCGCCCCTAGCGGGGGTCACAATGAGCAGTTCTTC. This encodes CASSAPSGGHNEQFF.

Note on this clone: Distinct nucleotide sequences in the sample also encode this CDR3. The V and J genes are TRBV7-2 and TRBJ1-5, with 7 bases that match TRBD1. Germline CDR1 and CDR2: SGHTA and FQGNSA. CDR3 length equals 15 residues. With 1 base clipped from V and 3 bases from J, the junction kept 3 bases outside the gene matches. CDR3 bases: TGTGCCAGCAGCTTAGTGGGACAGAACAATCAGCCCCAGCATTTT. This codes for CASSLVGQNNQPQHF. The full variable domain, completed using reference TRBV7-2 and TRBJ1-5, is GAGVSQSPSNKVTEKGKDVELRCDPISGHTALYWYRQSLGQGLEFLIYFQGNSAPDKSGLPSDRFSAERTGGSVSTLTIQRTQQEDSAVYLCASSLVGQNNQPQHFGDGTRLSIL.

This clone was counted a few times. V gene TRBV7-3 combines with J gene TRBJ1-1; D gene uncertain. This CDR3 has 12 residues. In germline, CDR1 is SGHTA, CDR2 FQGTGA. V lost 5 bases, J lost 1 base, and 5 bases lay in between. CDR3 bases: TGTGCCAGCAGCGAGGGGAACACTGAAGCTTTCTTT. The encoded protein is CASSEGNTEAFF. The whole variable domain, filled in from reference TRBV7-3 and TRBJ1-1, reads GAGVSQTPSNKVTEKGKYVELRCDPISGHTALYWYRQSLGQGPEFLIYFQGTGAADDSGLPNDRFFAVRPEGSVSTLKIQRTERGDSAVYLCASSEGNTEAFFGQGTRLTVV.

This clone was observed once. The J gene is TRBJ1-3, the V gene TRBV2; TRBD1 matches 8 bases. CDR1 is SNHLY, CDR2 FYNNEI, per germline. J gave up 4 bases and V 6 bases, and 8 bases lay outside the gene matches. There are 15 residues in the CDR3. The CDR3 reads CASSDRGLGGNTIYF. The CDR3 DNA is TGTGCCAGCAGCGACAGGGGATTGGGAGGAAACACCATATATTTT.

V gene TRBV7-2 combines with J gene TRBJ1-3; D unclear. This CDR3 spans 14 amino acids. V gave up 4 bases and J gave up 0 bases, with 7 bases separating them. Looked up from germline, CDR1 is SGHTA and CDR2 is FQGNSA. The CDR3 sequence is CASSSGISGNTIYF. The CDR3 nucleotides read TGTGCCAGCAGCTCCGGGATCTCTGGAAACACCATATATTTT.

The gene calls are TRBV6-2 or TRBV6-3 and TRBJ1-5; 8 bases map to TRBD1. V shed 2 bases, J shed 4 bases, and the junction held 4 bases outside the gene matches. Germline assignment: CDR1 MNHEY and CDR2 SVGEGT. The CDR3 has 15 residues. CDR3 coding DNA: TGTGCCAGCAGTTACGCAGGGGGCCCTAATCAGCCCCAGCATTTT. Translated, it gives CASSYAGGPNQPQHF.

This chain connects TRBV5-5 to TRBJ1-6; possible D gene TRBD1, 6 bases. The CDR3 spans 15 residues. The germline gives CDR1 SGHKS, CDR2 YYEKEE (reference sequence). Trimming took off 3 bases at V and 7 bases at J, with 14 bases between the two ends. The CDR3 here is CASSWGWTDNSPLHF. The CDR3 bases are TGTGCCAGCAGCTGGGGGTGGACAGACAATTCACCCCTCCACTTT. Full variable domain (outside the CDR3, taken from reference TRBV5-5 and TRBJ1-6): DAGVTQSPTHLIKTRGQQVTLRCSPISGHKSVSWYQQVLGQGPQFIFQYYEKEERGRGNFPDRFSARQFPNYSSELNVNALLLGDSALYLCASSWGWTDNSPLHFGNGTRLTVT.

The chain is built from TRBV10-3 and TRBJ1-1, with TRBD1 as a possible D gene (5 bases). CDR1 ENHRY and CDR2 SYGVKD come from the germline V gene. V lost 10 bases to trimming and J lost 1 base, with 10 bases between them. This CDR3 has 12 amino acids. The CDR3 DNA is TGTGCCACCGCCCAGGGGAACACTGAAGCTTTCTTT. This sequence encodes CATAQGNTEAFF.

V and J are TRBV11-2 and TRBJ1-1, with 7 bases aligning to TRBD1. The CDR3 runs 15 residues. V was pared by 1 base and J by 3 bases, with 5 bases of the junction left unmatched. CDR1 is SGHAT and CDR2 is FQNNGV in the germline V gene. CDR3 nucleotide sequence: TGTGCCAGCAGCTTAGGAGGGGGCTGGGACACTGAAGCTTTCTTT. It is translated as CASSLGGGWDTEAFF.

CDR3 sequence (DNA): TGTGCCAGTAGTAATGGCGTGGGACAACGCAATCAGCCCCAGCATTTT. Its protein product is CASSNGVGQRNQPQHF. The chain uses TRBV19 and TRBJ1-5; possibly TRBD1 for D (6 bases). Germline V CDR1 and CDR2: LNHDA, SQIVND (reference sequence). CDR3 length: 16 residues. V was trimmed by 4 bases and J by 2 bases, leaving 15 bases between them.

The rearrangement joins TRBV6-5 to TRBJ2-2; perhaps TRBD2 as D (5 bases). Trimming left V 2 bases short and J 6 bases short, with 10 bases between. The CDR3 sequence is 14 residues long. Per the germline V gene, CDR1 is MNHEY and CDR2 is SVGAGI. Written as DNA, the CDR3 is TGTGCCAGCAGTTACCGGACTGGTGCCGGGGAGCTGTTTTTT. Protein: CASSYRTGAGELFF.

This clone was counted a single time. The chain employs TRBV19 and TRBJ1-2; D is possibly TRBD1 (6 bases). The CDR3 is 15 residues long. Trimming stripped 7 bases from V and 0 bases from J, with 15 bases between. From germline, CDR1 is LNHDA and CDR2 SQIVND (reference sequence). The CDR3 nucleotides read TGTGCCAGTACCCTTGGAAGGACAGCTAACTATGGCTACACCTTC. This sequence encodes CASTLGRTANYGYTF. The full variable domain, in which reference TRBV19 and TRBJ1-2 provide the parts outside the CDR3, is DGGITQSPKYLFRKEGQNVTLSCEQNLNHDAMYWYRQDPGQGLRLIYYSQIVNDFQKGDIAEGYSVSREKKESFPLTVTSAQKNPTAFYLCASTLGRTANYGYTFGSGTRLTVV.